The clone carrying this T cell receptor (beta chain) was counted between two and nine times. Its antigen is still unknown. V lost 6 bases and J lost 1, with 12 bases in between. The germline V gene has CDR1 KGHSH and CDR2 LQKENI. The CDR3 runs to 14 residues. Sequenced material consisted of expressed TCRB transcripts (all of the isolated RNA was reverse transcribed). Assay used: immunoSEQ multiplex PCR; TCRdb lists only in-frame clones, some missing. The table shows around 280,000 clones, with over 14% occurring only once. This entry belongs to a study of beta chain features in type 1 diabetes. Study results and caveats: The analysis here could not establish whether HLA type shapes TCRB rearrangement. Patients with Type 1 diabetes showed moderately but significantly shorter TCRB CDR3s in all four CD4+ subsets.

The chain uses TRBV18 and TRBJ1-1, with D tentatively TRBD1 (6 bases). The sequencing input was naive CD4+ T cells from blood. The receptor was isolated from a man in his late teens or twenties with type 1 diabetes. The CDR3 protein is CASSLGQSNTEAFF. CDR3 DNA: TGTGCCAGCTCCCTCGGACAGTCGAACACTGAAGCTTTCTTT.